These 14 T cell receptor beta chains originate from one sample sequenced in a study of cytomegalovirus exposure and HLA in healthy donors. Primers: 60 Vbeta forward and 13 Jbeta reverse. Sequenced by immunoSEQ multiplex PCR; TCRdb stores in-frame clones only, minus some. The sample yields approximately 160,000 clones, about three quarters seen once. Source material: PBMCs. These receptors originate from a woman aged 40 to 55 in good health and CMV-seropositive.

This clone was detected a few times. V and J are TRBV2 and TRBJ1-2; D is perhaps TRBD1 (5 bases). The V gene lost 6 bases and the J gene lost 5 bases, with 22 bases spanning the gap. The germline V gene encodes CDR1 SNHLY and CDR2 FYNNEI. The CDR3 is 16 amino acids. The CDR3 sequence: CASRAGQSGEGYGYTF. In DNA, the CDR3 is TGTGCCAGCAGGGCTGGGCAATCGGGGGAGGGATATGGCTACACCTTC.

The rearrangement links TRBV4-1 to TRBJ2-3, with D possibly TRBD2 on 5 matching bases. Trimming removed 0 bases from V and 6 bases from J, with 10 bases in between. The CDR3 runs to 14 residues. Germline V gene lookup returns CDR1 MGHRA and CDR2 YSYEKL. The CDR3 coding sequence is TGCGCCAGCAGCCAAGATTGGGGAGCGGATACGCAGTATTTT. Translation gives CASSQDWGADTQYF.

The V gene is TRBV6-4, the J gene TRBJ2-7; 12 bases agree with TRBD2. This CDR3 is built from 16 residues. CDR1 is MRHNA, CDR2 SNTAGT, per germline. Losses at the gene ends were 9 bases for V and 3 bases for J; bases not matched to a gene: 12. This CDR3 reads CASPARGLAGLYEQYF. The CDR3 DNA reads TGTGCCAGTCCGGCGCGAGGACTAGCGGGGCTCTACGAGCAGTACTTC.

V is TRBV7-7 and J is TRBJ1-1; no reliable D call. V was shortened by 5 bases and J by 7 bases, with 14 bases between the two germline ends. CDR3 length: 13 residues. Per the germline V gene, CDR1 is SSHAT and CDR2 is FNYEAQ (reference sequence). CDR3 sequence (DNA): TGTGCCAGCAGCCCAAGTGGCAGTCGTGAAGCTTTCTTT. Amino acids: CASSPSGSREAFF.

In this sample, this clone turned up a few times. This sequence joins TRBV28 and TRBJ2-1; 7 nucleotides line up with TRBD1. The CDR3 runs 16 residues. Germline lookup yields CDR1 MDHEN and CDR2 SYDVKM. Trimming removed 4 bases from V and 2 bases from J; junction bases left unmatched: 8. The CDR3 region is CASSSSDRVAYNEQFF. The CDR3 bases are TGTGCCAGCAGTTCCTCCGACAGGGTAGCCTACAATGAGCAGTTCTTC.

This clone was recorded a few times. The CDR3 reads CASSHSIAGESYNEQFF. In DNA, the CDR3 is TGTGCCAGCAGCCATAGTATAGCGGGAGAGTCGTACAATGAGCAGTTCTTC. V and J are TRBV4-2 and TRBJ2-1; 9 bases line up with TRBD2. The CDR3 is 17 amino acids. The V and J ends lost 3 bases and 4 bases, in that order; junction bases with no gene match: 10. Germline CDR1 LGHNA, CDR2 YNFKEQ.

This clone appeared a few times. The gene calls are TRBV11-3 and TRBJ2-3; perhaps TRBD2 as D (6 bases). CDR1 is SGHNT and CDR2 is YENEEA in the germline V gene. The CDR3 is made up of 14 amino acids. Trimming stripped 4 bases from V and 11 bases from J, with 19 bases between. The CDR3 bases are TGTGCCAGCAGCTCGGGAGTGGGTGTCCACAGGCAGTATTTT. It codes for CASSSGVGVHRQYF. Full variable domain (remainder filled in from reference TRBV11-3 and TRBJ2-3): EAGVVQSPRYKIIEKKQPVAFWCNPISGHNTLYWYLQNLGQGPELLIRYENEEAVDDSQLPKDRFSAERLKGVDSTLKIQPAELGDSAVYLCASSSGVGVHRQYFGPGTRLTVL.

The chain employs TRBV30 and TRBJ1-2, with TRBD1 matching 10 bases. CDR1 and CDR2 (germline): GTSNPN, SVGIG (reference sequence). CDR3 size: 14 residues. The J segment lost 3 bases and the V segment lost 2 bases, leaving 3 bases of the junction unmatched. The CDR3: CAWSRGQGYYGYTF. For the CDR3, the DNA is TGTGCCTGGAGTCGGGGACAGGGGTACTATGGCTACACCTTC.

The CDR3 bases are TGTGCCTGGAGTGTCATGGGAAACACCATATATTTT. Translation gives CAWSVMGNTIYF. The V and J genes are TRBV30 and TRBJ1-3; D not resolved. Germline CDR1 reads GTSNPN; CDR2 reads SVGIG (reference sequence). V was shortened by 0 bases and J by 4 bases, with 4 bases between the two germline ends. The CDR3 is 12 amino acids. The whole variable domain, filled in from reference TRBV30 and TRBJ1-3, reads SQTIHQWPATLVQPVGSPLSLECTVEGTSNPNLYWYRQAAGRGLQLLFYSVGIGQISSEVPQNLSASRPQDRQFILSSKKLLLSDSGFYLCAWSVMGNTIYFGEGSWLTVV.

The rearrangement uses TRBV7-9 and TRBJ2-1; 7 bases match TRBD2. From germline, CDR1 is SEHNR and CDR2 FQNEAQ (reference sequence). CDR3 length: 14 residues. V trimming: 3 bases; J trimming: 7 bases; junction bases outside the gene matches: 6. DNA of the CDR3: TGTGCCAGCAGCTTCTACCTGGGGGGGAATGAGCAGTTCTTC. Translating gives CASSFYLGGNEQFF.

This sequence joins TRBV9 and TRBJ2-1; D is unresolved. The CDR3 has 15 amino acids. Germline V CDR1 and CDR2: SGDLS, YYNGEE. Deletions cut 3 bases from V and 0 bases from J, with 10 bases between. The CDR3 protein is CASSASSSSYNEQFF. As DNA, the CDR3 is TGTGCCAGCAGCGCAAGTTCGAGCTCCTACAATGAGCAGTTCTTC.

The genes are TRBV7-2 and TRBJ2-5; D not certain. Germline V gene lookup returns CDR1 SGHTA and CDR2 FQGNSA. The length of the CDR3 is 12 residues. Trimming pared 0 bases from V and 5 bases from J, leaving 4 bases between. In nucleotides, the CDR3 is TGTGCCAGCAGCTTAGCGCGGGAGACCCAGTACTTC. As protein: CASSLARETQYF.

The rearrangement links TRBV7-9 to TRBJ1-2; D might be TRBD1 (5 bases). Per germline, CDR1 SEHNR and CDR2 FQNEAQ (reference sequence). V was trimmed by 0 bases and J by 2 bases, leaving 7 bases between them. The CDR3 covers 14 residues. CDR3 coding DNA: TGTGCCAGCAGCTTAGCGACAGAAAACTATGGCTACACCTTC. Translation gives CASSLATENYGYTF.

The chain combines TRBV7-2 with TRBJ1-6; 7 nucleotides align to TRBD1. CDR1 and CDR2 from the germline V gene are SGHTA and FQGNSA. V dropped 5 bases and J dropped 13; count of bases not matched to a gene: 8. This CDR3 is 13 amino acids long. In DNA, the CDR3 is TGTGCCAGCAGCCCGACAGGGACTCGGCCCCTCCACTTT. Its translation: CASSPTGTRPLHF.